Below, 24 T cell receptor beta chains from the same sample are listed, as sequenced in a study of metastatic and nonmetastatic thyroid tumors. Among the patients, none had received any treatment before thyroid surgery. MiXCR re-clonotyped the PCR reads for TCRdb. This sample has approximately 14,000 clones; almost 30% occur once, and the top ten carry roughly 3.8%. Sample: blood. The receptor source for this set is a female donor with papillary thyroid cancer or a benign thyroid nodule (not recorded which). Some clones in this sample may be carry-over from other donors' samples.

This clone is medium-sized in the sample. This chain uses TRBV5-1 with TRBJ2-1, with TRBD2 matching over 9 bases. The CDR3 sequence is 17 residues long. Germline V gene data show CDR1 as SGHRS and CDR2 as YFSETQ. The junction had 14 bases not matched to a gene; V was cut back by 3 bases and J by 7 bases. Here the CDR3 reads CASSSTLAGRFGNEQFF. CDR3 in DNA: TGCGCCAGCAGCTCCACGCTAGCGGGGAGGTTTGGAAATGAGCAGTTCTTC.

In its sample, this clone is medium-sized. The gene calls are TRBV19 and TRBJ2-1; D uncertain. The CDR3 spans 13 residues. V was clipped by 3 bases and J by 4 bases, with 7 bases between them. In germline, CDR1 is LNHDA, CDR2 SQIVND (reference sequence). CDR3 amino acids: CASSMRPYNEQFF. The CDR3 region has the DNA TGTGCCAGTAGTATGAGGCCGTACAATGAGCAGTTCTTC.

This chain joins TRBV20-1 and TRBJ2-1; 8 bases fit TRBD2. The length of the CDR3 is 14 residues. Germline values: CDR1 DFQATT, CDR2 SNEGSKA (reference sequence). V shed 6 bases and J 8 bases; nucleotides not matched to a gene: 12. The DNA for the CDR3 is TGCAGTGCCAGACTCAGCGGGAGAATCGATGAGCAGTTCTTC. Amino acid sequence: CSARLSGRIDEQFF.

This rearrangement joins TRBV4-2 to TRBJ2-7; 8 bases line up with TRBD1. The V gene end was trimmed by 5 bases and the J gene end by 6 bases; junction bases not matched to a gene: 21. CDR1 is LGHNA, CDR2 YNFKEQ, per germline. The CDR3 runs 18 residues. CDR3 DNA: TGTGCCAGCAGCAGGGGGGCGGGCCCCGGACAGGGACGGTCCGAGCAGTACTTC. This gives the protein CASSRGAGPGQGRSEQYF.

By frequency in the sample, this clone is medium-sized. The chain joins TRBV10-3 to TRBJ2-1, with TRBD2 matching over 9 bases. Germline assignment: CDR1 ENHRY and CDR2 SYGVKD. V was pared by 0 bases and J by 6 bases, with 6 bases of the junction left unmatched. This CDR3 region has 16 residues. The CDR3 reads CAISESRGGDSNEQFF. The CDR3, as DNA: TGTGCCATCAGTGAGTCCCGCGGGGGGGACTCCAATGAGCAGTTCTTC.

Comment on this clone: An end of the junction differs from the germline gene, which may be a read error. The chain carries TRBV20-1 and TRBJ2-3; D might be TRBD1 (5 bases). The germline V gene has CDR1 DFQATT and CDR2 SNEGSKA (reference sequence). CDR3 length: 15 amino acids. CDR3 bases: TGCAGAGCTAGAAGCCCAGGGCACTCCACAGATTCGCAGTATTTT. It encodes CRARSPGHSTDSQYF.

This clone is deemed medium-sized. The J gene is TRBJ1-2, the V gene TRBV6-4, with D uncertain. V lost 0 bases to trimming and J lost 4 bases, with 12 bases between them. Germline CDR1 MRHNA, CDR2 SNTAGT. This CDR3 spans 15 amino acids. CDR3 amino acids: CASSDSGGWAYGYTF. For the CDR3, the DNA is TGTGCCAGCAGTGACTCGGGAGGGTGGGCCTATGGCTACACCTTC.

In its sample, this clone was seen a few times. The chain carries TRBV12-3 or TRBV12-4 and TRBJ2-2; TRBD2 agrees at 15 bases. The CDR3 covers 16 residues. Trimming at V came to 4 bases and at J to 6 bases, leaving 3 bases not matched to a gene. The CDR3 region is CASSSGLAGGSGELFF. The CDR3 DNA sequence: TGTGCCAGCAGTTCGGGACTAGCGGGAGGATCCGGGGAGCTGTTTTTT.

Many counts were recorded for this clone. The chain employs TRBV7-9 and TRBJ2-1; 10 bases fit TRBD1. After removal of 1 base from V and 8 bases from J, the junction contained 5 bases not matched to a gene. Looked up from germline, CDR1 is SEHNR and CDR2 is FQNEAQ (reference sequence). This CDR3 is 15 amino acids long. CDR3 loop: CASSLGGQGRDEQFF. CDR3 nucleotide sequence: TGTGCCAGCAGCTTAGGGGGACAGGGGAGGGATGAGCAGTTCTTC.

This clone was counted at least ten times. This chain links TRBV15 with TRBJ2-3, with TRBD2 identical over 10 bases. J lost 5 bases, V lost 0 bases, and 11 bases had no gene match. Germline CDR1 is LNHNV and CDR2 is YYDKDF (reference sequence). This CDR3 contains 18 residues. The CDR3 region has the DNA TGTGCCACCAGCAGAGATACCCTAGCGGGAGATCAGGGAGATACGCAGTATTTT. Translation: CATSRDTLAGDQGDTQYF.

This clone is judged medium-sized. This chain joins TRBV12-3 or TRBV12-4 and TRBJ1-5, with TRBD1 as a possible D gene (6 bases). Trimming shortened V by 6 bases and J by 1 base, and 13 bases separated the two germline ends. This CDR3 region has 15 residues. This CDR3 reads CASSKQGRSNQPQHF. CDR3 DNA sequence: TGTGCCAGCAGCAAACAGGGACGCAGCAATCAGCCCCAGCATTTT.

This clone is classed as medium-sized. The V call is TRBV12-3 or TRBV12-4, the J call TRBJ1-4, with TRBD1 matching over 9 bases. Trimming took 4 bases from V and 6 from J; bases not matched to a gene: 3. CDR3 length: 14 residues. CDR3: CASSSRQGDEKLFF. In nucleotides, the CDR3 is TGTGCCAGCAGTTCCCGACAGGGGGATGAAAAACTGTTTTTT.

The gene calls are TRBV4-3 and TRBJ2-2; tentative D call: TRBD2 (5 bases). V gave up 3 bases and J gave up 7 bases, with 21 bases separating them. Germline V gene data show CDR1 as LGHNA and CDR2 as YSLEER. The CDR3 loop spans 17 amino acids. CDR3 in amino acids: CASSHGWRAEPDGELFF. The DNA for the CDR3 is TGCGCCAGCAGCCACGGGTGGCGGGCGGAACCTGACGGGGAGCTGTTTTTT.

Sample share makes this clone medium-sized. J is TRBJ2-6 and V is TRBV2; D possibly corresponds to TRBD2 (5 bases). Trimming pared 7 bases from V and 2 bases from J, leaving 9 bases between. The CDR3 sequence is 14 residues long. Germline CDR1 reads SNHLY; CDR2 reads FYNNEI. In DNA, the CDR3 is TGTGCCAGCAATCGGGGAACTGGGGCCAACGTCCTGACTTTC. It translates to CASNRGTGANVLTF.

The V and J genes are TRBV6-2 or TRBV6-3 and TRBJ2-7, with D possibly TRBD2 on 5 matching bases. Germline V gene sequence: CDR1 MNHEY, CDR2 SVGEGT. This CDR3 is 15 amino acids long. Trimming stripped 6 bases from V and 0 bases from J, with 15 bases between. The CDR3 nucleotides are TGTGCCAGCAGCCTAAGCGGCAGACCCTCCTACGAGCAGTACTTC. Translation gives CASSLSGRPSYEQYF.

By proportion, this clone is medium-sized (0.01 to 0.1%). The CDR3 here is CASSLAPAGWGTDTQYF. CDR3 sequence (DNA): TGTGCCAGCAGTTTAGCGCCGGCGGGGTGGGGGACAGATACGCAGTATTTT. The J gene is TRBJ2-3, the V gene TRBV12-3 or TRBV12-4, with a possible D match to TRBD2 (6 bases). The CDR3 sequence is 17 residues long. The V end was cut by 0 bases, the J end by 3 bases, with 16 bases between.

The CDR3 loop reads CANRPHEQYF. In DNA form, the CDR3 reads TGTGCCAACCGACCCCACGAGCAGTACTTC. The J gene is TRBJ2-7, the V gene TRBV10-3; D unresolved. CDR3 length: 10 amino acids. Germline lookup yields CDR1 ENHRY and CDR2 SYGVKD. Trimming took off 10 bases at V and 5 bases at J, with 9 bases between the two ends.

The chain joins TRBV19 to TRBJ1-5; no clear D gene. V gave up 3 bases and J gave up 6 bases, with 15 bases separating them. Germline values: CDR1 LNHDA, CDR2 SQIVND (reference sequence). This CDR3 spans 15 amino acids. The chain's CDR3 is CASSINSHSGQPQHF. CDR3 nucleotide sequence: TGTGCCAGTAGTATTAACAGCCACTCGGGTCAGCCCCAGCATTTT.

The chain joins TRBV30 to TRBJ1-4, with TRBD1 matching 7 bases. Germline lookup yields CDR1 GTSNPN and CDR2 SVGIG (reference sequence). V shed 2 bases and J 8 bases; nucleotides not matched to a gene: 8. CDR3 length: 14 residues. This chain's CDR3 is CAWSTPGGREKLFF. The CDR3 DNA sequence: TGTGCCTGGAGTACTCCAGGGGGGAGGGAAAAACTGTTTTTT.

This clone was seen many times. The chain has TRBV3-1 and TRBJ2-3, with TRBD2 as a possible D gene (5 bases). The CDR3 totals 15 residues. V was clipped by 1 base and J by 2 bases, with 10 bases between them. Per germline, CDR1 LGHDT and CDR2 YNNKEL (reference sequence). This chain's CDR3 is CASSQGGPLTDTQYF. The CDR3 bases are TGTGCCAGCAGCCAAGGAGGGCCTCTCACAGATACGCAGTATTTT.

The chain links TRBV24-1 to TRBJ2-1; 9 nucleotides align to TRBD2. The CDR3 has 15 amino acids. The V and J ends lost 1 base and 6 bases, in that order; junction bases with no gene match: 3. The V gene's germline CDR1 is KGHDR and CDR2 SFDVKD. The CDR3 sequence: CATSDFRLAVNEQFF. The CDR3 DNA reads TGTGCCACCAGTGATTTTCGACTAGCGGTCAATGAGCAGTTCTTC.

At least ten counts were recorded for this clone. It may be a read error: a sequence one base away is much more abundant. The rearrangement links TRBV6-1 to TRBJ1-2; no reliable D call. From germline, CDR1 is MNHNS and CDR2 SASEGT. This CDR3 is 14 amino acids long. CDR3 nucleotides: TGTGCCAGCCTAGGTGACTTAACTACCTATGGCTACGCCTTC. Amino acids: CASLGDLTTYGYAF.

Judged by abundance, this clone is medium-sized. The chain joins TRBV2 to TRBJ1-1; 7 bases fit TRBD1. The CDR3 is 15 residues long. The V gene end was trimmed by 5 bases and the J gene end by 6 bases; junction bases not matched to a gene: 12. Germline V lookup: CDR1 SNHLY, CDR2 FYNNEI. For the CDR3, the DNA is TGTGCCAGCAGTATCACAGGGGCGACCACTCCTGAAGCTTTCTTT. Protein product: CASSITGATTPEAFF.

As regards this clone: A read error may produce the germline difference seen at one junction end. The chain joins TRBV7-8 to TRBJ2-7; the match to TRBD2 covers 14 bases. Germline CDR1 is SGHVS and CDR2 is FQNEAQ. This CDR3 comprises 13 residues. The CDR3 loop is CASMLGTSGSRSF. The CDR3 nucleotides are TGTGCCAGCATGTTAGGGACTAGCGGGAGCCGTTCCTTC. The variable domain in full, with the rest retrieved from reference TRBV7-8 and TRBJ2-7, is GAGVSQSPRYKVAKRGQDVALRCDPISGHVSLFWYQQALGQGPEFLTYFQNEAQLDKSGLPSDRFFAERPEGSVSTLKIQRTQQEDSAVYLCASMLGTSGSRSFGPGTRLTVT.